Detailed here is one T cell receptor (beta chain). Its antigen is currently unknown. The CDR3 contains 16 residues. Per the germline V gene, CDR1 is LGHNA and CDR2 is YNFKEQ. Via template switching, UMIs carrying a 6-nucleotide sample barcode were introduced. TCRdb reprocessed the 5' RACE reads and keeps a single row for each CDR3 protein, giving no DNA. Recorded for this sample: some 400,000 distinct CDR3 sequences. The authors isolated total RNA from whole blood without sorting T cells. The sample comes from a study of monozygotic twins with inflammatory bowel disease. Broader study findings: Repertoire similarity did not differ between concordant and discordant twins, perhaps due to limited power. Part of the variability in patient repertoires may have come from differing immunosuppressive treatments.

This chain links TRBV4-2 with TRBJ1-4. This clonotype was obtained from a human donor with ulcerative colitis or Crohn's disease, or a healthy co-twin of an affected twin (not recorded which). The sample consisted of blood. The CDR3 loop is CASSQDRASLNEKLFF.